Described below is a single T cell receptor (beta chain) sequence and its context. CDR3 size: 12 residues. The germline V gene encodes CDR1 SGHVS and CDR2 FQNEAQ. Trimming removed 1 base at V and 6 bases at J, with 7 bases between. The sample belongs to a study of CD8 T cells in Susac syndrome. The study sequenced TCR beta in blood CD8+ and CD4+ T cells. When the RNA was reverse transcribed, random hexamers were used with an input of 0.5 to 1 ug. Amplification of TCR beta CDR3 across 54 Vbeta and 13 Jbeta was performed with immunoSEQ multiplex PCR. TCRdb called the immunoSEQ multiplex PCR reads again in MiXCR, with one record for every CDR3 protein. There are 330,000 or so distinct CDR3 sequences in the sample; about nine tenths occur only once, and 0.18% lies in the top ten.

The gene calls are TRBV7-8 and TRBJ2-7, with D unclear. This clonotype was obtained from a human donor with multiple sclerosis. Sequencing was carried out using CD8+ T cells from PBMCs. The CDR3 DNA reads TGTGCCAGCAGCTTAGATCTCCTCGAGCAGTACTTC. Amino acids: CASSLDLLEQYF.